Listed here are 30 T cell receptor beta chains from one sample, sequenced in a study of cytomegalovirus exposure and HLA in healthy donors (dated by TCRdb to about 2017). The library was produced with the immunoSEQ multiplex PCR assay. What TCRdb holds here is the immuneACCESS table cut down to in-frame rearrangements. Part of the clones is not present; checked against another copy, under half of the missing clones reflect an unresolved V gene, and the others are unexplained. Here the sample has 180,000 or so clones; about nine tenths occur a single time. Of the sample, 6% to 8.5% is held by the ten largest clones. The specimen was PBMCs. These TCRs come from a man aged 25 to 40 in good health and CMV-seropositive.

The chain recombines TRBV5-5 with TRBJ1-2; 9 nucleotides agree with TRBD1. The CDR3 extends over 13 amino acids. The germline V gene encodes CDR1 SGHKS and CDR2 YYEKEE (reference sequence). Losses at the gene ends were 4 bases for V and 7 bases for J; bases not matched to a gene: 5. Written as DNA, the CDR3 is TGTGCCAGCAGCGTCACAGGGGGCAGTGGCTACACCTTC. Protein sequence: CASSVTGGSGYTF.

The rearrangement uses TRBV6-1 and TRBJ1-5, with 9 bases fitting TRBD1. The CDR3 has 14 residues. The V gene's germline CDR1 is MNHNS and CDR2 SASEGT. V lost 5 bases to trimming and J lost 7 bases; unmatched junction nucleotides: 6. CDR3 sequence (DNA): TGTGCCAGCAGTCCGGACAGGGGAAGCCAGCCCCAGCATTTT. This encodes CASSPDRGSQPQHF.

CDR3 sequence (DNA): TGTGCCAGCAGCCCCTTGCGGCTGGACGAGCAGTACTTC. It encodes CASSPLRLDEQYF. This sequence joins TRBV11-2 and TRBJ2-7; D ambiguous. Germline V gene sequence: CDR1 SGHAT, CDR2 FQNNGV. The CDR3 totals 13 residues. Trimming left V 5 bases short and J 5 bases short, with 13 bases between.

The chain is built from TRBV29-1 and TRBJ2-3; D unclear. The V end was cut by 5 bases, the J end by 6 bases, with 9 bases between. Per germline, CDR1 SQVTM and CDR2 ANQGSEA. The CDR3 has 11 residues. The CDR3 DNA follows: TGCAGCGTTCGCGTGGCGGATACGCAGTATTTT. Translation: CSVRVADTQYF.

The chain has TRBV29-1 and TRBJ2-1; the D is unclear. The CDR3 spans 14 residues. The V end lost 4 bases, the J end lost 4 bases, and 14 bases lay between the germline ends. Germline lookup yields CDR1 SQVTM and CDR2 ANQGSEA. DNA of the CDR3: TGCAGCGTTGGTTTGCGGAAGACGTACAATGAGCAGTTCTTC. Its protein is CSVGLRKTYNEQFF.

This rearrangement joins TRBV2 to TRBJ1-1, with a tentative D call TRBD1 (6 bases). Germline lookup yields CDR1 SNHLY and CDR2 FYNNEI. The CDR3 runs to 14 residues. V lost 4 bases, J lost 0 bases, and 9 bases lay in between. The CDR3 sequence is CASSVGQMNTEAFF. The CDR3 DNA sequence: TGTGCCAGCAGTGTGGGACAAATGAACACTGAAGCTTTCTTT.

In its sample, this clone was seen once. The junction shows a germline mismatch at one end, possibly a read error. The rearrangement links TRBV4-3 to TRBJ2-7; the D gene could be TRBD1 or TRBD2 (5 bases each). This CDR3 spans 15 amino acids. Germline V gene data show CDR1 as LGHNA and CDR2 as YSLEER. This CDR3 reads CASSQDPGRSSEQYF. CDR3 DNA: TGCGCCAGCAGCCAAGATCCAGGGAGATCCTCCGAGCAGTACTTC.

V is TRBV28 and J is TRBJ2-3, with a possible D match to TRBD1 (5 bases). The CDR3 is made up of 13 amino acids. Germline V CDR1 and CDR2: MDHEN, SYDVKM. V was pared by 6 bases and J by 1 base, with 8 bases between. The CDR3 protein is CASRVGGTDTQYF. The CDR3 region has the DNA TGTGCCAGCAGGGTAGGGGGCACAGATACGCAGTATTTT. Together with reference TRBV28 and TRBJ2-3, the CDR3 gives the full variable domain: DVKVTQSSRYLVKRTGEKVFLECVQDMDHENMFWYRQDPGLGLRLIYFSYDVKMKEKGDIPEGYSVSREKKERFSLILESASTNQTSMYLCASRVGGTDTQYFGPGTRLTVL.

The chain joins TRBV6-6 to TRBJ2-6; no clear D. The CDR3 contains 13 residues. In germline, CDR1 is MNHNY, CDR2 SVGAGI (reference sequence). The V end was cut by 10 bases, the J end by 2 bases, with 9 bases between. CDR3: CAIGRAGANVLTF. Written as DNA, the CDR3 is TGTGCCATCGGAAGGGCTGGGGCCAACGTCCTGACTTTC.

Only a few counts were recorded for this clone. The CDR3 nucleotides are TGCGCCAGCAGCTTCCGGGACAGGGTTTACGAGCAGTACTTC. The encoded protein is CASSFRDRVYEQYF. The chain joins TRBV4-1 to TRBJ2-7; the match to TRBD1 covers 9 bases. Germline CDR1 MGHRA, CDR2 YSYEKL. CDR3 length equals 14 residues. V shed 5 bases, J shed 4 bases, and the junction held 6 bases outside the gene matches.

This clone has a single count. CDR3 region: CASSLVSNYGYTF. CDR3 nucleotide sequence: TGTGCCAGTAGTTTGGTGTCTAACTATGGCTACACCTTC. The rearrangement links TRBV19 to TRBJ1-2; D gene ambiguous. V was clipped by 5 bases and J by 0 bases, with 7 bases between them. The germline V gene encodes CDR1 LNHDA and CDR2 SQIVND (reference sequence). The CDR3 covers 13 residues.

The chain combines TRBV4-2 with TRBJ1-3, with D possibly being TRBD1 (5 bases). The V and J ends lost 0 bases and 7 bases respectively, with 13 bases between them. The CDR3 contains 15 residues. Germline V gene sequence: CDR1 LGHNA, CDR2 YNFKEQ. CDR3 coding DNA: TGTGCCAGCAGCCAAGAGGGCAGGGTCGGTAACACCATATATTTT. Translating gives CASSQEGRVGNTIYF.

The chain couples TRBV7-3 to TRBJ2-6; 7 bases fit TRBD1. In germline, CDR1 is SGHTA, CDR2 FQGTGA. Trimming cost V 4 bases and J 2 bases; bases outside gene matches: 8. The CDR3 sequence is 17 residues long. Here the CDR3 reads CASSSRGQATGANVLTF. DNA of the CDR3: TGTGCCAGCAGCTCGAGAGGACAGGCTACTGGGGCCAACGTCCTGACTTTC.

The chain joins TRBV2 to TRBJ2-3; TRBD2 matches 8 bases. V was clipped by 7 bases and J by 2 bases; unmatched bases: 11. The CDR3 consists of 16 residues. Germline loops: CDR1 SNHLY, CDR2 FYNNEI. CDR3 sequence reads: CASKPKASGYTDTQYF. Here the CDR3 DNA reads TGTGCCAGCAAACCTAAGGCTAGCGGGTACACAGATACGCAGTATTTT.

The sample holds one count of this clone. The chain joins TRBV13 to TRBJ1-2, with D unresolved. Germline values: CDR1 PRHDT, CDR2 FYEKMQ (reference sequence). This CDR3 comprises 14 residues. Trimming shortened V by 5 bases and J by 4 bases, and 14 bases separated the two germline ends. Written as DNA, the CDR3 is TGTGCCAGCAGCAGCCGAGGTGTATCCTATGGCTACACCTTC. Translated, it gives CASSSRGVSYGYTF.

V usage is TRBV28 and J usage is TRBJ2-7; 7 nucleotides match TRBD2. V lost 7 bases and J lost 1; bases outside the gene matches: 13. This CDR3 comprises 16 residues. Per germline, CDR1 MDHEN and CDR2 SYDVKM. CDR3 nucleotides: TGTGCCAGCAAGGGCCCATGGGCTAGCGGTTCCTACGAGCAGTACTTC. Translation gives CASKGPWASGSYEQYF.

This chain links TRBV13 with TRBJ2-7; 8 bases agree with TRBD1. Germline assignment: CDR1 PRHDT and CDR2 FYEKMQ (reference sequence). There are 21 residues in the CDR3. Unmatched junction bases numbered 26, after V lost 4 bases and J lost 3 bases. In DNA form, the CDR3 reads TGTGCCAGCAGCTCCGGATACCGACAGGGGTCAGGACCAGTGGGGTACTACGAGCAGTACTTC. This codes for CASSSGYRQGSGPVGYYEQYF.

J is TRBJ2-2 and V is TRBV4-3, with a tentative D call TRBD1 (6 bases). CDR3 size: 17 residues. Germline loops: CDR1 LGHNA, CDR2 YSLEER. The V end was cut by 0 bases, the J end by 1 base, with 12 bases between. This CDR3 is CASSQDVDRMNTGELFF. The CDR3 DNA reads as TGCGCCAGCAGCCAAGACGTAGACAGGATGAACACCGGGGAGCTGTTTTTT.

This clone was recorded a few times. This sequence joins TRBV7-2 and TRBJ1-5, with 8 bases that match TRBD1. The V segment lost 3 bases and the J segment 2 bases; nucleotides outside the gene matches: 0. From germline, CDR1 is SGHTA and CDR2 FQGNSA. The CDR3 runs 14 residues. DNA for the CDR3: TGTGCCAGCAGCTTGGGACAGGGCAATCAGCCCCAGCATTTT. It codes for CASSLGQGNQPQHF.

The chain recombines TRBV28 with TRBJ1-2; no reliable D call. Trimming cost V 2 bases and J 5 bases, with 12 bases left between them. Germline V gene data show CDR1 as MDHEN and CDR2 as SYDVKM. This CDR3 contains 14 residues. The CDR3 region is CASSLGQAQYGYTF. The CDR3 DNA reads TGTGCCAGCAGTTTAGGTCAGGCCCAGTATGGCTACACCTTC.

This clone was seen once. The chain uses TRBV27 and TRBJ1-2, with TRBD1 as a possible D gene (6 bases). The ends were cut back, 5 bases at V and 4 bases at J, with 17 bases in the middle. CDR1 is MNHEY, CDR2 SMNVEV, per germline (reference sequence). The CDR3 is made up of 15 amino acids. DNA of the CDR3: TGTGCCAGCAGTCTCAGACAGGCCCGGGGCTATGGCTACACCTTC. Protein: CASSLRQARGYGYTF.

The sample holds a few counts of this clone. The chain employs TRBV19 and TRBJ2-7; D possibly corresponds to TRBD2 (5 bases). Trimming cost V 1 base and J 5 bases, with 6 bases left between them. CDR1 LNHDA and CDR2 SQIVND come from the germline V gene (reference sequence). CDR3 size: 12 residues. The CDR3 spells CASSIGTHEQYF. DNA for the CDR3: TGTGCCAGTAGTATAGGGACTCACGAGCAGTACTTC.

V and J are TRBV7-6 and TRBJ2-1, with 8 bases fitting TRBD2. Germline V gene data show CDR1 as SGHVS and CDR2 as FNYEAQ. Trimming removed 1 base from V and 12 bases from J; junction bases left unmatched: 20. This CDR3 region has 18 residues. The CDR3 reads CASSLGLRGPSGREGQFF. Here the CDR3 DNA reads TGTGCCAGCAGCTTAGGGCTGCGGGGGCCTAGCGGACGGGAGGGGCAGTTCTTC.

The CDR3 spells CASSEATGGRGWARSEQFF. CDR3 nucleotide sequence: TGTGCCAGCAGTGAAGCGACGGGAGGGAGAGGGTGGGCCCGATCTGAGCAGTTCTTC. This rearrangement joins TRBV6-1 to TRBJ2-1, with 8 bases aligning to TRBD2. This CDR3 spans 19 amino acids. Germline values: CDR1 MNHNS, CDR2 SASEGT. V gave up 0 bases and J gave up 9 bases; unmatched junction bases: 19.

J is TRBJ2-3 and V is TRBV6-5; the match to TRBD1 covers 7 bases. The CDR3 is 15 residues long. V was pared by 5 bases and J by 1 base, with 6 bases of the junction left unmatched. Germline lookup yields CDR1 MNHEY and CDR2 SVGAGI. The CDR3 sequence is CASSPSGQGTDTQYF. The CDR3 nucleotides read TGTGCCAGCAGTCCCAGCGGACAGGGCACAGATACGCAGTATTTT.

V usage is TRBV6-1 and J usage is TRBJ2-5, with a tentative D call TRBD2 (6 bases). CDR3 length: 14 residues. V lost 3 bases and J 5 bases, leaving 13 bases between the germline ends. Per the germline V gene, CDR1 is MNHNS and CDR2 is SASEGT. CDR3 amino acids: CASSETGVWETQYF. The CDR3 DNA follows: TGTGCCAGCAGTGAGACGGGGGTTTGGGAGACCCAGTACTTC.

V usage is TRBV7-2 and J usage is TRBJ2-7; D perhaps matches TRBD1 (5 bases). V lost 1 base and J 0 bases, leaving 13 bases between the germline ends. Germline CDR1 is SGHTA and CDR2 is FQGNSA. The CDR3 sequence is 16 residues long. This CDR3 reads CASSLGWGASSYEQYF. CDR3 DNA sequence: TGTGCCAGCAGCTTAGGCTGGGGCGCAAGCTCCTACGAGCAGTACTTC.

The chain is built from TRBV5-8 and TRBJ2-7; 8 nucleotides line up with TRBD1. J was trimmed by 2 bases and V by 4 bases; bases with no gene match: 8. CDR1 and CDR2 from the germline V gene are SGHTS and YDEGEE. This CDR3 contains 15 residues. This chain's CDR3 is CASSRRTGPAYEQYF. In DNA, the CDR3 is TGTGCCAGCAGCAGGCGGACAGGGCCCGCCTACGAGCAGTACTTC.

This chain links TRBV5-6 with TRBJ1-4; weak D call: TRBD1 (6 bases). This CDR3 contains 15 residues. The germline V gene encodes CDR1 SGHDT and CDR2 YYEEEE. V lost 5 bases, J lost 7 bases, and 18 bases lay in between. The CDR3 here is CASRGTGSSGEKLFF. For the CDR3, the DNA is TGTGCCAGCAGAGGAACAGGGTCTAGTGGTGAAAAACTGTTTTTT.

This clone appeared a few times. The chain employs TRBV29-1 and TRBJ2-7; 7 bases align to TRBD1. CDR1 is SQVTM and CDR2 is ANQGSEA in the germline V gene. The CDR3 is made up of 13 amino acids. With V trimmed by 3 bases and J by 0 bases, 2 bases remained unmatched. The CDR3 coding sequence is TGCAGCGTTGACGGACAGGACTCCTACGAGCAGTACTTC. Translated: CSVDGQDSYEQYF.